Sequencing of this TCR beta chain was carried out in a study of type 1 and type 2 diabetes patients. About the research overall: Participants included type 1 and type 2 diabetes patients plus nondiabetic controls. The whole study generated 18,976,912 paired-end reads.

The study's findings and limits: In CD4+ and CD8+ T cells, type 2 diabetes diversity exceeded type 1. Type 2 diabetes and control V and J usage correlated highly, around 0.97.

Note on this clonotype: The antigen is undetermined.

The PCR template was genomic DNA. A primer set of 30 forward and 13 reverse primers amplified the CDR3. Using its own MiXCR run on the multiplex PCR reads, TCRdb lists one record per CDR3 protein. The table shows about 250,000 distinct CDR3 sequences, with roughly 50% occurring only once. Per germline, CDR1 LGHNA and CDR2 YNFKEQ. There are 14 residues in the CDR3. V lost 1 base and J 5 bases, leaving 11 bases between the germline ends. The TCR sequence derives from a man between 18 and 29 years old with type 2 diabetes. The rearrangement joins TRBV4-2 to TRBJ2-5; D remains ambiguous. Sequencing was done on a sample of peripheral blood mononuclear cells (PBMCs). CDR3 loop: CASSQVESGETQYF. CDR3 sequence (DNA): TGTGCCAGCAGCCAAGTCGAGAGTGGGGAGACCCAGTACTTC.